The clone carrying this TCR beta chain was detected ten times or more. CDR3 regions of TCR beta were amplified from RNA transcripts. The authors performed first-round RT-PCR with HTBI primers and then a second-round multiplex PCR. TCRdb re-analysed the multiplex PCR reads in MiXCR, keeping a single row per CDR3 protein. The data show over a million distinct CDR3 sequences, 36% seen once. The record originates from a study of Graves' ophthalmopathy and Graves' hyperthyroidism. The wider study: Being free of ophthalmopathy for 18 months of follow-up defined stable hyperthyroidism.

Patients in the hyperthyroidism group, adults aged 18 to 65, were newly diagnosed, under 2 months' duration. The ends were cut back, 0 bases at V and 10 bases at J, with 10 bases in the middle. Germline values: CDR1 WSHSY, CDR2 SAAADI. This CDR3 is 14 amino acids long. V usage is TRBV10-2 and J usage is TRBJ1-6; D is unclear. The receptor comes from an adult man with Graves' hyperthyroidism. Sample: peripheral blood or thyroid tissue (not recorded which). The CDR3 region has the DNA TGCGCCAGCAGTGAGTCGAATCGGCAATCACCCCTCCACTTT. Translated: CASSESNRQSPLHF.